This T cell receptor (beta chain) was recovered during a study of blood T cell repertoires in COVID-19 (dated by TCRdb to 2018 to 2021). Context from the whole study: The collaborator samples originated in the United States, Italy and Spain and spanned the acute and convalescent phases of COVID-19. The dataset comprised deeply sampled blood TCRbeta repertoires from subjects exposed to, actively infected with, or recovered from COVID-19. The prospective study material was composed of cDNA or gDNA derived from T cells, B-cell-depleted T cells, or PBMCs. HLA class I and class II types, where available, came from metadata supplied by the sample provider rather than from assay-based typing. The sample metadata nearly always contained a de-identified subject ID, COVID-19 status, age in years and sex. The samples were drawn from the first 160 participants of the ongoing ImmuneRACE study and from 950 to 1,500 subjects provided by 6 global collaborators. The repertoires were released in a freely available public database intended as a resource for research on the immune response to SARS-CoV-2.

TCRbeta CDR3 regions were amplified from genomic DNA using the immunoSEQ Assay, a bias-controlled multiplex PCR. In the paper's pipeline: Nucleated cell counts per sample were estimated from amplification of reference gene primers within the assay. To quantify the absolute abundance of each unique TCRbeta CDR3 rearrangement, sequence reads were collapsed and filtered. Productive Simpson clonality was computed per sample as the square root of Simpson's diversity index over productive rearrangements. Imported from immuneACCESS, the table was reduced by TCRdb to in-frame sequences with V and J called. These copies leave out some clones; in studies compared against another copy, an unresolved V gene accounts for under half, and the cause of the remainder is not known. Clone size and the V and J calls come from that table; the DNA yielded D and trimming. Present in this sample are 60,000 or so clones, roughly nine tenths of which were seen just once. The ten largest clones take up over 9.5% of the sample.

Taken from the germline V gene, the CDR1 and CDR2 loops are SGHVS and FQNEAQ. From cysteine to phenylalanine, the CDR3 is 16 amino acids long. The only DNA kept is the CDR3, 48 bases in frame from the first base. The V end gives up 5 bases and the J end 3 bases, leaving 9 bases in the junction not matched to a gene. Beyond this particular receptor, the publication reports: Clinical and demographic metadata were provided uncurated, with the amount varying by source and participant.

The collaborating institutions used their own protocols to collect whole blood in K2EDTA tubes. For TCRbeta analysis, collaborators shipped samples as frozen whole blood, isolated PBMCs, or DNA extracted from either of those sample types. Details on this clone: Its target antigen remains unknown. Base qualities are not recorded, but no much larger clone differs from it by a single base.

The sequenced material came from peripheral blood. The V gene is TRBV7-8 and the J gene is TRBJ2-7; 11 middle bases align to TRBD2. This clonotype was sampled from a human donor with acute or convalescent COVID-19. The donor label of this sample is uncertain. Here is the DNA: TGTGCCAGCAGCCCCCGCCCCGGGACTAGCGGCTACGAGCAGTACTTC. Its product reads: CASSPRPGTSGYEQYF. With the rest looked up from the reference TRBV7-8 and TRBJ2-7 genes rather than sequenced, the full variable domain is GAGVSQSPRYKVAKRGQDVALRCDPISGHVSLFWYQQALGQGPEFLTYFQNEAQLDKSGLPSDRFFAERPEGSVSTLKIQRTQQEDSAVYLCASSPRPGTSGYEQYFGPGTRLTVT.